This T cell receptor beta chain emerged from a study of T cells in localized non-small cell lung cancer. Turning to this clone: Its antigen remains unidentified.

V gave up 1 base and J gave up 2 bases, with 9 bases separating them. The germline V gene has CDR1 MNHNY and CDR2 SVGAGI (reference sequence). The CDR3 totals 15 residues. Study-level results: Longer overall survival was seen with higher T cell density measured in blood.

TCRdb's table, derived via immunoSEQ multiplex PCR, lists solely in-frame clones and lacks some. The sample has about 33,000 clones, 92% seen once; the top ten hold approximately 2.2%. This chain joins TRBV6-6 and TRBJ1-5, with D perhaps matching TRBD1 (5 bases). The source is a female donor at least 60 years old with stage I lung adenocarcinoma. The sample in question was peripheral blood, obtained before any cancer treatment. The CDR3 nucleotides are TGTGCCAGCAGTTACTTGGGGCAGGGCAATCAGCCCCAGCATTTT. It translates to CASSYLGQGNQPQHF.